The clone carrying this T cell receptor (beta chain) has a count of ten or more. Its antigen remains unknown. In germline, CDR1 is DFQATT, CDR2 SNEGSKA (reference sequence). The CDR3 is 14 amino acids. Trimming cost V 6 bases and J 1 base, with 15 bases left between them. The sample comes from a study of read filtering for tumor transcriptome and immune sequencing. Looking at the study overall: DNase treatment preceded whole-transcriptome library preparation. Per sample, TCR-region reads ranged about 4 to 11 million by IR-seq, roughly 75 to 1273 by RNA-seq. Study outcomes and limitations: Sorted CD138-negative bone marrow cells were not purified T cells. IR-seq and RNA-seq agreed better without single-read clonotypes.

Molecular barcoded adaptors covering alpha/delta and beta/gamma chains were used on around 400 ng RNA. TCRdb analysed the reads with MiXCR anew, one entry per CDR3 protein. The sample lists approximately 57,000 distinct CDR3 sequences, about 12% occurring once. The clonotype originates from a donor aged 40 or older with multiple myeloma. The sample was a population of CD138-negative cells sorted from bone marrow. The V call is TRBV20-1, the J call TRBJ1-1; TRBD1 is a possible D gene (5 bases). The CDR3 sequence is CSAPIRAENTEAFF. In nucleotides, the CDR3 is TGCAGTGCCCCTATCAGGGCGGAGAACACTGAAGCTTTCTTT.